This TCR beta chain came from a study of blood T cell repertoires in COVID-19. The wider study: Specimens from acute and convalescent COVID-19 originated in the United States, Italy and Spain. From T cells, B-cell-depleted T cells, or PBMCs came the material, which was cDNA or gDNA.

The assay was immunoSEQ multiplex PCR, and TCRdb's table has in-frame clones only and misses some. The table has some 78,000 clones, 70% to 90% seen once. This CDR3 has 12 amino acids. The germline V gene encodes CDR1 MNHEY and CDR2 SVGAGI. J gave up 3 bases and V 6 bases, and 2 bases lay outside the gene matches. The sample was peripheral blood. The receptor's source is a woman of 80 years or more with active or convalescent COVID-19. The rearrangement uses TRBV6-5 and TRBJ2-7; 7 bases map to TRBD2. The CDR3 protein is CASSRGVYEQYF. The CDR3 DNA is TGTGCCAGCAGCCGGGGGGTCTACGAGCAGTACTTC.